This is a list of T cell receptor beta chains from one sample in a study of CD8 T cells in ankylosing spondylitis. TCRdb ran MiXCR on the 5' RACE reads and lists one entry per CDR3 protein. This sample has under 550,000 distinct CDR3 sequences, with about 25% found just once. Sequenced sample: blood, either unsorted or a sorted T cell fraction (not recorded which). The receptors derive from a male donor with ankylosing spondylitis. The CDR3 runs from the conserved cysteine through the conserved F or W. The order of the fields is J gene, D gene, V gene, CDR3 protein. D genes are given only for firm matches.

J gene: TRBJ1-2
D gene: -
V gene: TRBV27
CDR3 protein: CASSLSWQSNALYGYTF

J gene: TRBJ1-2
D gene: -
V gene: TRBV3-1
CDR3 protein: CASSQLQAGYGYTF

J gene: TRBJ2-1
D gene: TRBD2
V gene: TRBV12-3/TRBV12-4
CDR3 protein: CTSSKSGGAISFSSEQFF

J gene: TRBJ2-5
D gene: -
V gene: TRBV24-1
CDR3 protein: CATSDTAETQYF

J gene: TRBJ2-5
D gene: -
V gene: TRBV20-1
CDR3 protein: CSASPPTQSWAQYF

J gene: TRBJ2-5
D gene: TRBD1
V gene: TRBV5-1
CDR3 protein: CASSGDRYQETQYF

J gene: TRBJ1-5
D gene: TRBD1
V gene: TRBV19
CDR3 protein: CASRVNRGRHQPQHF

J gene: TRBJ2-1
D gene: -
V gene: TRBV6-4
CDR3 protein: CASSVGVATRDEQFF

J gene: TRBJ2-6
D gene: TRBD2
V gene: TRBV7-2
CDR3 protein: CASSLDFTSGRVLF

J gene: TRBJ2-1
D gene: TRBD2
V gene: TRBV5-1
CDR3 protein: CASSLAQLAGYNEQFF

J gene: TRBJ2-3
D gene: -
V gene: TRBV29-1
CDR3 protein: CSVGGDSSTDTQYF

J gene: TRBJ2-7
D gene: -
V gene: TRBV7-2
CDR3 protein: CASSLVGGTANYEQYF

J gene: TRBJ2-1
D gene: TRBD2
V gene: TRBV7-2
CDR3 protein: CASSKTSGSRGEQFF

J gene: TRBJ1-5
D gene: -
V gene: TRBV20-1
CDR3 protein: CSAKGNQPQHF

J gene: TRBJ2-1
D gene: TRBD2
V gene: TRBV4-1
CDR3 protein: CASSQVLLAGATGGEQFF

J gene: TRBJ1-5
D gene: -
V gene: TRBV19
CDR3 protein: CASSIMKGHQPQHF

J gene: TRBJ2-3
D gene: -
V gene: TRBV20-1
CDR3 protein: CSARDFQGRQDTQYF

J gene: TRBJ2-7
D gene: -
V gene: TRBV4-2
CDR3 protein: CASSQDTRPSYEQYF

J gene: TRBJ1-3
D gene: -
V gene: TRBV20-1
CDR3 protein: CSARAGAVGNTIYF

J gene: TRBJ1-2
D gene: TRBD1
V gene: TRBV29-1
CDR3 protein: CSVTKTGDNGYTF

J gene: TRBJ1-3
D gene: TRBD1
V gene: TRBV7-9
CDR3 protein: CASTLGQAYGNTIYF

J gene: TRBJ2-1
D gene: TRBD2
V gene: TRBV20-1
CDR3 protein: CSAHQGLAGVFYNEQFF

J gene: TRBJ2-3
D gene: -
V gene: TRBV6-5
CDR3 protein: CASSDSYHADTQYF

J gene: TRBJ2-1
D gene: -
V gene: TRBV6-1
CDR3 protein: CATGSGAGPNEQFF

J gene: TRBJ2-5
D gene: -
V gene: TRBV19
CDR3 protein: CASRRPGGGETQYF

J gene: TRBJ2-7
D gene: TRBD2
V gene: TRBV20-1
CDR3 protein: CSASLWGTSGSYEQYF

J gene: TRBJ1-3
D gene: -
V gene: TRBV13
CDR3 protein: CASSFQKAGNTIYF

J gene: TRBJ1-2
D gene: TRBD1
V gene: TRBV5-1
CDR3 protein: CASSSQPPTGVSYGYTF

J gene: TRBJ2-1
D gene: -
V gene: TRBV9
CDR3 protein: CASSVASNNEQFF

J gene: TRBJ2-1
D gene: -
V gene: TRBV12-3/TRBV12-4
CDR3 protein: CASSWGSGPGYNEQFF

J gene: TRBJ1-5
D gene: -
V gene: TRBV11-2
CDR3 protein: CASSLGAQGHQPQHF

J gene: TRBJ2-3
D gene: -
V gene: TRBV5-1
CDR3 protein: CASSPDPISTDTQYF

J gene: TRBJ2-2
D gene: TRBD1
V gene: TRBV12-5
CDR3 protein: CASGSIKGQGVLTGELFF

J gene: TRBJ2-1
D gene: -
V gene: TRBV11-2
CDR3 protein: CASSPYNNEQFF

J gene: TRBJ2-1
D gene: -
V gene: TRBV3-1
CDR3 protein: CASSQDKVRTRGRSSYNEQFF

J gene: TRBJ2-4
D gene: -
V gene: TRBV29-1
CDR3 protein: CSVEWNSKQYF

J gene: TRBJ1-2
D gene: -
V gene: TRBV12-3/TRBV12-4
CDR3 protein: CASSFGGGYTF

J gene: TRBJ2-2
D gene: -
V gene: TRBV5-1
CDR3 protein: CASSLRGAPNTGELFF

J gene: TRBJ1-1
D gene: TRBD1
V gene: TRBV18
CDR3 protein: CASSPPAGRDSEAFF

J gene: TRBJ2-5
D gene: -
V gene: TRBV29-1
CDR3 protein: CSLRVGETQYF

J gene: TRBJ1-6
D gene: TRBD1
V gene: TRBV6-1
CDR3 protein: CASVGTVYNSPLHF

J gene: TRBJ2-1
D gene: -
V gene: TRBV5-5
CDR3 protein: CASSLDHSVSYNEQFF

J gene: TRBJ1-2
D gene: -
V gene: TRBV29-1
CDR3 protein: CSVESRNYGYTF

J gene: TRBJ2-2
D gene: -
V gene: TRBV12-3/TRBV12-4
CDR3 protein: CASSFSAEGTGELFF

J gene: TRBJ2-2
D gene: TRBD1
V gene: TRBV28
CDR3 protein: CASGTGSIMNTGELFF

J gene: TRBJ2-1
D gene: TRBD2
V gene: TRBV14
CDR3 protein: CASSQMGLAGGPGDEQFF

J gene: TRBJ1-5
D gene: -
V gene: TRBV2
CDR3 protein: CASSDRGQPQHF

J gene: TRBJ2-7
D gene: -
V gene: TRBV3-1
CDR3 protein: CATKQGPSYEQYF

J gene: TRBJ1-6
D gene: -
V gene: TRBV7-2
CDR3 protein: CASSATANSPLHF